The T cell receptor (beta chain) described here comes from a study of blood T cell repertoires in COVID-19. Trimming took off 4 bases at V and 3 bases at J, with 13 bases between the two ends. The germline V gene encodes CDR1 LGHDT and CDR2 YNNKEL (reference sequence). The CDR3 has 14 residues. Method: immunoSEQ multiplex PCR; TCRdb's copy keeps in-frame clones and lacks some. The repertoire consists of 99,000 or so clones, with approximately 87% occurring once and the leading ten covering around 16%. The chain joins TRBV3-1 (or the pseudogene TRBV3-2) to TRBJ2-7; a possible D gene is TRBD1 (6 bases). Sequences were obtained from peripheral blood. This clonotype originated in a man aged 50-60 years with acute or convalescent COVID-19. The CDR3 DNA reads TGTGCCAGCAGCCCCCCTGGCAGGGGCTACGAGCAGTACTTC. Protein product: CASSPPGRGYEQYF.